A single T cell receptor beta chain is shown here with its context. V was pared by 4 bases and J by 4 bases, with 3 bases of the junction left unmatched. CDR1 SGHNT and CDR2 YYREEE come from the germline V gene (reference sequence). The CDR3 is made up of 13 amino acids. This record comes from a study of blood T cell repertoires in COVID-19. The wider study: Sites across the United States, Italy and Spain contributed samples from acute and convalescent COVID-19.

Only in-frame clones appear in the TCRdb table, and some are missing; sequencing was by immunoSEQ multiplex PCR. The repertoire holds fewer than 250,000 clones, with approximately 85% as singletons. Sample: peripheral blood. The sequence was obtained from a woman in her 70s with active or convalescent COVID-19. This rearrangement joins TRBV5-4 to TRBJ2-3; 7 bases map to TRBD1. CDR3 DNA: TGTGCCAGCAGCCGGGACAGTCCAGATACGCAGTATTTT. Its protein product is CASSRDSPDTQYF.